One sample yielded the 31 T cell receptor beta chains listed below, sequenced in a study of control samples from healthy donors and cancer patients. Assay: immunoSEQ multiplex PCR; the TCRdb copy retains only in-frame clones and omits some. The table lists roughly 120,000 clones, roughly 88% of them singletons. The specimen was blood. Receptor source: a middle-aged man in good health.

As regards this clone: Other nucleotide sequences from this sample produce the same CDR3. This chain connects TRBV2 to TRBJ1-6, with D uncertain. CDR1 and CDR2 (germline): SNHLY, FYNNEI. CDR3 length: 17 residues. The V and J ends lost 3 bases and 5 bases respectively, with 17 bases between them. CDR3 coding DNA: TGTGCCAGCAGTGAGGCACTGTACGTATTGGATAATTCACCCCTCCACTTT. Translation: CASSEALYVLDNSPLHF.

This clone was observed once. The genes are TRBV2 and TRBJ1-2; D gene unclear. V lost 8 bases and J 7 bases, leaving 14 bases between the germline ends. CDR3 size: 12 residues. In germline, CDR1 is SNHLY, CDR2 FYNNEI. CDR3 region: CASVIGEGGYTF. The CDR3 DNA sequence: TGTGCCAGCGTGATCGGGGAAGGTGGCTACACCTTC.

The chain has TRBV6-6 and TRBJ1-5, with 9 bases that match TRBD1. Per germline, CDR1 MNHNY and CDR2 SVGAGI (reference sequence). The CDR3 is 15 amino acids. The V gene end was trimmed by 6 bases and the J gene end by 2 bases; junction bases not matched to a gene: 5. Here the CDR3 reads CASSPTGGRNQPQHF. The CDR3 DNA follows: TGTGCCAGCAGCCCTACAGGGGGCCGCAATCAGCCCCAGCATTTT.

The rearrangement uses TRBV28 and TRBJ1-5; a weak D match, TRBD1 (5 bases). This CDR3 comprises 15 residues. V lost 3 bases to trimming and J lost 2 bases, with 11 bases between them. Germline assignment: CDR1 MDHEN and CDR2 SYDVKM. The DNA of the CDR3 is TGTGCCAGCAGTTTCAGGGAAGGTCGCAATCAGCCCCAGCATTTT. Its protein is CASSFREGRNQPQHF. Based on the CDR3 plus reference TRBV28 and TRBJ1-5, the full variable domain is DVKVTQSSRYLVKRTGEKVFLECVQDMDHENMFWYRQDPGLGLRLIYFSYDVKMKEKGDIPEGYSVSREKKERFSLILESASTNQTSMYLCASSFREGRNQPQHFGDGTRLSIL.

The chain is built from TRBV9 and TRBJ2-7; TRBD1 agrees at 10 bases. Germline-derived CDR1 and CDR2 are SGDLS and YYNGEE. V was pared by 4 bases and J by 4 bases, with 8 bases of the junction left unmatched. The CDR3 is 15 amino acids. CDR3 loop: CASSIGTGVSYEQYF. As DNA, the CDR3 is TGTGCCAGCAGCATCGGGACAGGGGTCTCTTACGAGCAGTACTTC. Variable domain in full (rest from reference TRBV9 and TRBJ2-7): DSGVTQTPKHLITATGQRVTLRCSPRSGDLSVYWYQQSLDQGLQFLIQYYNGEERAKGNILERFSAQQFPDLHSELNLSSLELGDSALYFCASSIGTGVSYEQYFGPGTRLTVT.

The CDR3 loop reads CASSLAARGNYEQYF. In DNA, the CDR3 is TGTGCCAGCAGCTTGGCAGCTCGGGGGAATTACGAGCAGTACTTC. The chain couples TRBV5-4 to TRBJ2-7, with D possibly TRBD2 on 6 matching bases. The V gene lost 0 bases and the J gene lost 4 bases, with 14 bases spanning the gap. CDR3 length: 15 amino acids. CDR1 is SGHNT, CDR2 YYREEE, per germline (reference sequence).

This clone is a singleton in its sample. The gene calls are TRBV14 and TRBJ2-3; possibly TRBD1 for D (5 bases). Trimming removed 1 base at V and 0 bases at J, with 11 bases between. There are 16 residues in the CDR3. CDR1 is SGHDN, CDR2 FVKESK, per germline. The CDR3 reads CASSQGQSMSTDTQYF. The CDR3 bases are TGTGCCAGCAGCCAAGGACAGTCGATGAGCACAGATACGCAGTATTTT.

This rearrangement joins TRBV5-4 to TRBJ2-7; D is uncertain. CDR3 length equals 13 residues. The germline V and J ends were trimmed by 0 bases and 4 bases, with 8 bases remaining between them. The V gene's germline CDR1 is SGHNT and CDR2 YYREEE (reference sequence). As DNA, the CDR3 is TGTGCCAGCAGCTTGGACTTGGGGTACGAGCAGTACTTC. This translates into CASSLDLGYEQYF.

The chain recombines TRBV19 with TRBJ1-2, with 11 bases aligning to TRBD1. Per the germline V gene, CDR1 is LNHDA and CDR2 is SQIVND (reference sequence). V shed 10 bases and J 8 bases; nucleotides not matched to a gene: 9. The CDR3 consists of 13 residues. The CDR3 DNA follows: TGTGCCACCGGACAGGGGGCGGCGTGGGGCTACACCTTC. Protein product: CATGQGAAWGYTF.

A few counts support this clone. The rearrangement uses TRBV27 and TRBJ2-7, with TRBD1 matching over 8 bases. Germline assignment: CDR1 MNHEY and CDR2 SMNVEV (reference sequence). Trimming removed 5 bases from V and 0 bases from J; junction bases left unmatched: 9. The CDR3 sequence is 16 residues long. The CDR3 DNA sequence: TGTGCCAGCAGTAGGACAGGGTCAGGGGGCTCCTACGAGCAGTACTTC. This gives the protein CASSRTGSGGSYEQYF.

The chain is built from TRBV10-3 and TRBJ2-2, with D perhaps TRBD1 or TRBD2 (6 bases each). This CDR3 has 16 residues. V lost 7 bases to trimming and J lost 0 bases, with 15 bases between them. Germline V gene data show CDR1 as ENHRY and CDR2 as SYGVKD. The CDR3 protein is CAITQTGATNTGELFF. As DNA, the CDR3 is TGTGCCATCACCCAGACGGGGGCTACGAACACCGGGGAGCTGTTTTTT.

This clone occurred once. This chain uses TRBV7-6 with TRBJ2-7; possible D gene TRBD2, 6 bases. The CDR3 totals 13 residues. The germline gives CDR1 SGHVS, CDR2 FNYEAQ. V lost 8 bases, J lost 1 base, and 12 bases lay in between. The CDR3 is CASARRGSYEQYF. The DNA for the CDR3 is TGTGCCAGCGCCCGACGGGGGTCCTACGAGCAGTACTTC.

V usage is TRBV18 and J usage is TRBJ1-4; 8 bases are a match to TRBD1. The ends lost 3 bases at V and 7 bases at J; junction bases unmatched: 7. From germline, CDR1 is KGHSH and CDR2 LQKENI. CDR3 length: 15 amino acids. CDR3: CASSPRTGRGEKLFF. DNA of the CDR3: TGTGCCAGCTCACCTAGGACAGGGCGAGGTGAAAAACTGTTTTTT.

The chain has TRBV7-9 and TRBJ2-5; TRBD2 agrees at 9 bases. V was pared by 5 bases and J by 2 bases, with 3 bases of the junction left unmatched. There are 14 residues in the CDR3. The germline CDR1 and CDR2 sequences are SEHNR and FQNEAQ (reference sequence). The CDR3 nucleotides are TGTGCCAGCAGCAGAAGCGGGGGGCAAGAGACCCAGTACTTC. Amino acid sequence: CASSRSGGQETQYF.

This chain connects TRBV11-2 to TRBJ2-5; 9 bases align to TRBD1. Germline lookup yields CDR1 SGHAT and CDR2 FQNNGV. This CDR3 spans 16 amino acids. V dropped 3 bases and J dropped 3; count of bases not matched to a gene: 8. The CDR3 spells CASSLRTGEPKETQYF. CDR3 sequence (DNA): TGTGCCAGCAGCTTGAGGACAGGGGAGCCGAAAGAGACCCAGTACTTC. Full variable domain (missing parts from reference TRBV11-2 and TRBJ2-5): EAGVAQSPRYKIIEKRQSVAFWCNPISGHATLYWYQQILGQGPKLLIQFQNNGVVDDSQLPKDRFSAERLKGVDSTLKIQPAKLEDSAVYLCASSLRTGEPKETQYFGPGTRLLVL.

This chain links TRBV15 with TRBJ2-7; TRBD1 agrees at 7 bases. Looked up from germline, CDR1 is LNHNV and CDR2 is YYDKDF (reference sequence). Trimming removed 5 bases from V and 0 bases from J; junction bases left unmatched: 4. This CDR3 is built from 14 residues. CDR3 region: CATSGRDSSYEQYF. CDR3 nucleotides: TGTGCCACCAGCGGCCGGGACAGCTCCTACGAGCAGTACTTC. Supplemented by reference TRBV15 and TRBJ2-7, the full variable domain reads DAMVIQNPRYQVTQFGKPVTLSCSQTLNHNVMYWYQQKSSQAPKLLFHYYDKDFNNEADTPDNFQSRRPNTSFCFLDIRSPGLGDTAMYLCATSGRDSSYEQYFGPGTRLTVT.

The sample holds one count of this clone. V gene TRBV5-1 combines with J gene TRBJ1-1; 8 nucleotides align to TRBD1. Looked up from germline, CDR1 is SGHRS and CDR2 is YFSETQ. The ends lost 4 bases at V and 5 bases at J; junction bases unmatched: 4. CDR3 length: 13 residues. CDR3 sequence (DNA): TGCGCCAGCAGCCCTCGGACAGGGACTGAAGCTTTCTTT. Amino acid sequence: CASSPRTGTEAFF. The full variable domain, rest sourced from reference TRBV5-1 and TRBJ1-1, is KAGVTQTPRYLIKTRGQQVTLSCSPISGHRSVSWYQQTPGQGLQFLFEYFSETQRNKGNFPGRFSGRQFSNSRSEMNVSTLELGDSALYLCASSPRTGTEAFFGQGTRLTVV.

The CDR3 region is CASSQKGTAASVRGTQYF. The CDR3, as DNA: TGTGCCAGCAGCCAAAAGGGGACGGCGGCTAGCGTGAGGGGTACCCAGTACTTC. The rearrangement joins TRBV3-1 (or the pseudogene TRBV3-2) to TRBJ2-5; tentative D call: TRBD2 (6 bases). The CDR3 has 18 residues. CDR1 is LGHDT and CDR2 is YNNKEL in the germline V gene (reference sequence). V shed 2 bases and J shed 8 bases, with 27 bases lying between them.

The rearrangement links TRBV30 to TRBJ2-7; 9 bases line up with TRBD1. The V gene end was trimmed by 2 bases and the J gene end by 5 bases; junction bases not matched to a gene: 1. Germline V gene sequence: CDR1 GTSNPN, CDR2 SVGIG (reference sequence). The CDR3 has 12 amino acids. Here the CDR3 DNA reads TGTGCCTGGAGTTGGACAGGGGACGAGCAGTACTTC. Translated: CAWSWTGDEQYF.

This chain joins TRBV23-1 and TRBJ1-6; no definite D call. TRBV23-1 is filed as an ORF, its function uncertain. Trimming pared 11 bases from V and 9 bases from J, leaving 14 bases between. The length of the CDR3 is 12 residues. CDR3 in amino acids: CAYRGVGSPLHF. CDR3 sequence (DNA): TGCGCCTATCGCGGGGTAGGTTCACCCCTCCACTTT.

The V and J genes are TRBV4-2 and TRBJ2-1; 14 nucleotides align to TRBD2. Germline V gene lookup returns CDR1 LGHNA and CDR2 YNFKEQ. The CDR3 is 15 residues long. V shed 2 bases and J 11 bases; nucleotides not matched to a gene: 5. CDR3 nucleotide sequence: TGTGCCAGCAGCCAATGGACTAGCGGGGGGCCAAAGCAGTTCTTC. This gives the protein CASSQWTSGGPKQFF.

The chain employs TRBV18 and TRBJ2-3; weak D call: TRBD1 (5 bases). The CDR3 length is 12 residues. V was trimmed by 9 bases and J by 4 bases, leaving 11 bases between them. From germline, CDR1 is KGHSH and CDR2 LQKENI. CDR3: CASADSSDTQYF. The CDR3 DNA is TGTGCCAGTGCCGACAGTTCAGATACGCAGTATTTT.

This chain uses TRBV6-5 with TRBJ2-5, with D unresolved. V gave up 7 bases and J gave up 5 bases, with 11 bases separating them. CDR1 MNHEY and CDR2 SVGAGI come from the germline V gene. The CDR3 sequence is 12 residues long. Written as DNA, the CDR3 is TGTGCCAGCACCCCTCGCGAGGAGACCCAGTACTTC. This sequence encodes CASTPREETQYF.

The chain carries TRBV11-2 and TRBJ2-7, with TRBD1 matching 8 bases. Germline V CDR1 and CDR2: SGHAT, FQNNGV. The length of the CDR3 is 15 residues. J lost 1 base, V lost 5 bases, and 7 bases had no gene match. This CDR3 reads CASSTYRDRSYEQYF. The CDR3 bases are TGTGCCAGCAGCACCTACCGGGACAGGTCCTACGAGCAGTACTTC.

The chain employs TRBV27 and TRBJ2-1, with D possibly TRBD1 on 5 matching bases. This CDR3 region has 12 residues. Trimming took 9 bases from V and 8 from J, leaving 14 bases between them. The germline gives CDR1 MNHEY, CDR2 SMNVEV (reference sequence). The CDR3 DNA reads TGTGCCAGGATTAGCAGGGTGTATGAGCAGTTCTTC. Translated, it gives CARISRVYEQFF.

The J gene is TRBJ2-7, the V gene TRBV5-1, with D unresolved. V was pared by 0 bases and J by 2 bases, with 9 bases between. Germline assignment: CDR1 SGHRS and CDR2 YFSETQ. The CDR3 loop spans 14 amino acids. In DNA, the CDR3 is TGCGCCAGCAGCTTGGACGACAATCCCTACGAGCAGTACTTC. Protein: CASSLDDNPYEQYF.

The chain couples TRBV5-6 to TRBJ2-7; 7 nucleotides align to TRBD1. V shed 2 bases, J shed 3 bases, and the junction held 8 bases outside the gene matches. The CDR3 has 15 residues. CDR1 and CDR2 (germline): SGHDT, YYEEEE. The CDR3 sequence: CASSLLTGRSYEQYF. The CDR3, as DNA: TGTGCCAGCAGCTTACTGACAGGGCGAAGCTACGAGCAGTACTTC.

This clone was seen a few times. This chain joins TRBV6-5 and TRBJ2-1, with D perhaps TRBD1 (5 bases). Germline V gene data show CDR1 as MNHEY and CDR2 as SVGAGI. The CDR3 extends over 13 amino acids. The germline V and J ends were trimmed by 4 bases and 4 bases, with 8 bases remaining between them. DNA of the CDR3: TGTGCCAGCAGTTCGGACATTTACAATGAGCAGTTCTTC. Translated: CASSSDIYNEQFF.

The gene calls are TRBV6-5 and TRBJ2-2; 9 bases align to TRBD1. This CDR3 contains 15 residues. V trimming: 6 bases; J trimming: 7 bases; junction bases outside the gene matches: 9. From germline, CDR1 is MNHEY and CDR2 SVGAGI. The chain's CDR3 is CASSRGTGWLGELFF. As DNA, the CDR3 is TGTGCCAGCAGCCGCGGGACAGGGTGGCTCGGGGAGCTGTTTTTT.

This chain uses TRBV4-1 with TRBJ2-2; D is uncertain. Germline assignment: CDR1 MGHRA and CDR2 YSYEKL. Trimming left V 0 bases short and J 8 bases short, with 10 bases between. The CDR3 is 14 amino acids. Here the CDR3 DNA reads TGCGCCAGCAGCCAAGATCCCACCCCGGGGGAGCTGTTTTTT. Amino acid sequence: CASSQDPTPGELFF.

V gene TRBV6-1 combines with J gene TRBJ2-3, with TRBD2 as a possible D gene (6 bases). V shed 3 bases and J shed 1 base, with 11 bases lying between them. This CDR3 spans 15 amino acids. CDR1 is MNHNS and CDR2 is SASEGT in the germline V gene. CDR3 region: CASSDVGGRTDTQYF. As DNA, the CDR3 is TGTGCCAGCAGTGACGTCGGGGGACGCACAGATACGCAGTATTTT.